What follows is one T cell receptor beta chain and its context. What it binds is unknown. This entry belongs to a study of T cell responses to AZD1222 COVID-19 vaccine. Overall study results and limits: Nearly half of unique spike-specific TCRs reportedly avoided B.1.351 and B.1.1.7 mutated regions. Spike-specific TCR breadth and depth were elevated following two AZD1222 doses. A mostly white British donor set with more females was recruited, and clonal diversity was possibly underestimated.

CDR1 SGDLS and CDR2 YYNGEE come from the germline V gene. This CDR3 has 14 amino acids. Trimming pared 2 bases from V and 5 bases from J, leaving 10 bases between. Assay used: immunoSEQ multiplex PCR; TCRdb lists only in-frame clones, some missing. The data contain about 110,000 clones, about 87% of them seen just once; the ten biggest clones take up roughly 4.5%. The V and J genes are TRBV9 and TRBJ2-2; D not resolved. The clonotype was recovered from an adult who received the AZD1222 COVID-19 vaccine. Sequencing was performed on peripheral blood, taken 28 days after the second AZD1222 dose. The CDR3, as DNA: TGTGCCAGCAGCGTGGACCCGACGACCGGGGAGCTGTTTTTT. Translated: CASSVDPTTGELFF.